Listed below are T cell receptor beta chains from one sample, sequenced in a study of shared clonotypes between healthy human individuals. Sequencing used immunoSEQ multiplex PCR; TCRdb keeps in-frame clones, though not all of them. The table includes fewer than 700,000 clones, roughly four fifths detected once. The sequenced sample was PBMCs. The origin of the receptors is a woman aged 40 to 50 in good health. Some clones in this sample may be carry-over from other donors' samples. Each CDR3 is given without its conserved first and last residue. Each record gives: clone size, V gene, CDR3 protein. The size entry is marked missing in some rows and otherwise reads once, few, many or a size class.

NA	TRBV30	AWSGGSDYGYT
NA	TRBV6-6	ASSTPTGQTYGYT
NA	TRBV27	ASSLRGPNYGYT
NA	TRBV6-4	ASSPGLVGDTQY
NA	TRBV29-1	SVERRLGEQF
NA	TRBV11-3	ASSLKRTGVGNTIY
NA	TRBV7-8	ASSQRRFLANTEAF
NA	TRBV30	AWSVLADTEAF
many	TRBV5-1	ASSVRTGGDTGELF
once	TRBV19	ASSLLAGVVYEQY
NA	TRBV28	ASRPLGQTGRGNTIY
NA	TRBV6-6	ASSVGAEPEKLF
NA	TRBV5-6	ASSKDRSYEQY
NA	TRBV30	AWTTGSVDTGELF
NA	TRBV9	ASSVGGSIDTQY
once	TRBV2	ASARLVRYEQY
NA	TRBV2	ASIEVANTEAF
NA	TRBV21-1	ASSNGTSKY
NA	TRBV29-1	SVDRGGYNEQF
NA	TRBV6-1	ASRDRDRVVGYT
NA	TRBV4-2	ASSPSGLAGGETQY
few	TRBV28	ASSLGYRGESPLH
NA	TRBV6-6	ASRQDPRNTIY
NA	TRBV29-1	SSLSGSTDTQY
once	TRBV11-3	ASSPLAGGPGTGELF
NA	TRBV27	ASSWTGTYEQY
NA	TRBV7-2	ASSLNTRVDGSSYEQY
NA	TRBV7-6	ASSSDLRGQGRILAKNIQY
many	TRBV23-1	ASSLGVDTQY
NA	TRBV7-8	ASRGSSYEQY
once	TRBV4-2	ASSHQAGEVYEQY
NA	TRBV7-8	ASSFAGSNYGYT
NA	TRBV11-2	ASSLDSGSGDEQF
NA	TRBV9	ASSPTGQTNTEAF
NA	TRBV19	ASTPAGGHEQY
once	TRBV28	ASSRTLLVANYGYT
NA	TRBV5-1	ASSRSGPDNEQF
NA	TRBV9	ASSEAGTNTEAF
NA	TRBV5-1	ASSSGTVTDTQY
many	TRBV11-2	ASSQTPPYYEQY
NA	TRBV7-2	ASSAQLAGGPKNEQF
NA	TRBV5-1	ASSLQGLQETQY
NA	TRBV6-1	ASSEIRRGEETQY
NA	TRBV4-1	ASSQVSRTGELF
once	TRBV11-2	ASKTLKGRADTQY
NA	TRBV19	ASSTQQGARGGYT
NA	TRBV6-5	ASSYDRAGNSPLH
NA	TRBV6-1	ASSARGRQKSTDTQY
NA	TRBV7-7	ASSYSGGSGEQF
NA	TRBV7-6	ASSLTQVTEAF
NA	TRBV5-4	ASSLGQPMNTEAF
NA	TRBV5-6	ASSLAPSLAGAYEQY
NA	TRBV11-3	ASSLGRSTDTQY
NA	TRBV7-3	ASSLSCRRGVINTEAF
NA	TRBV30	AWTQGRGTEAF
NA	TRBV7-2	ASSLDSGNQPQH
NA	TRBV11-3	ASSLEPTSNEQF
NA	TRBV7-2	ASSLTKLGEQY
many	TRBV28	ASSFPTRGQGSASGNYNEQF